The table lists the clone carrying this T cell receptor (beta chain) with a count of one. The data were produced by immunoSEQ multiplex PCR, yet TCRdb's version contains in-frame clones alone and is incomplete. Of 70,000 to 95,000 clones detected, around 80% appear once; the ten largest clones hold about 1.7%. The data were obtained in a study of OX40 agonist ivuxolimab in advanced cancers. The germline V gene encodes CDR1 SGHDN and CDR2 FVKESK. V shed 3 bases and J shed 10 bases, with 16 bases lying between them. The CDR3 extends over 15 amino acids. The clonotype originates from an adult with an advanced solid tumor such as melanoma, head and neck, liver or kidney cancer. The input for sequencing was CD4+ or CD8+ T cells sorted from blood, taken in a trial of the OX40 agonist ivuxolimab. This chain uses TRBV14 with TRBJ1-6; D might be TRBD1 (5 bases). The DNA of the CDR3 is TGTGCCAGCAGCCATCAGGGTCTTCCGTACTCACCCCTCCACTTT. Protein sequence: CASSHQGLPYSPLHF.